The subject of this entry is one T cell receptor beta chain. Per the study methods: Nucleated cell counts were estimated from reference gene primer amplification. TCRdb keeps only in-frame clones here, not all; method: immunoSEQ multiplex PCR. V and J calls and clone size follow that table, whereas D and trimming were derived from the DNA. The sample gives some 68,000 clones, 88% of which show up once; roughly 2.4% is in the top ten. The data are from a study of blood T cell repertoires in COVID-19. For the study at large: Samples of COVID-19 (acute and convalescent) were obtained from the United States, Italy and Spain. Sources were T cells, B-cell-depleted T cells, or PBMCs; the material itself was cDNA or gDNA.

The sequence derives from a human donor in a cohort sampled during active COVID-19. Sequenced input: peripheral blood.

This chain's CDR3 is CASSYSGQGAYEQYF. The CDR3 DNA reads as TGTGCCAGCAGTTACTCGGGACAGGGTGCCTACGAGCAGTACTTC. V is TRBV6-5 and J is TRBJ2-7, with 9 bases that match TRBD1. This CDR3 is built from 15 residues. Trimming at V came to 0 bases and at J to 2 bases, leaving 2 bases not matched to a gene. The V gene's germline CDR1 is MNHEY and CDR2 SVGAGI.